The 29 T cell receptor beta chains reported below all come from one sample, sequenced in a study of T cells in Graves' hyperthyroidism and ophthalmopathy. Researchers took RNA transcripts and amplified the TCR beta CDR3 regions from them. The HTBI set primed first-round TCR CDR3 RT-PCR. Using its own MiXCR run on the multiplex PCR reads, TCRdb lists one record per CDR3 protein. The table includes hundreds of thousands of distinct CDR3 sequences, around 38% detected once. The sample comprised blood. Source of these receptors: a man aged 18 to 35 with Graves' hyperthyroidism.

A remark on this clonotype: At one of its ends the junction is not consistent with the germline gene, which may arise from a read error. V and J are TRBV9 and TRBJ2-6; 7 bases are a match to TRBD1. CDR3 length equals 12 residues. Germline values: CDR1 SGDLS, CDR2 YYNGEE. The CDR3 DNA reads as TGTGCCAAGGGGGCTGGGGCCAACATCCTGACTTTC. Protein: CAKGAGANILTF.

This clonotype has just one count. The rearrangement links TRBV9 to TRBJ1-1; 7 positions match TRBD1. Per germline, CDR1 SGDLS and CDR2 YYNGEE. This CDR3 comprises 15 residues. With 4 bases clipped from V and 2 bases from J, the junction kept 8 bases outside the gene matches. The DNA of the CDR3 is TGTGCCAGCAGCCTCTGGACAGGCCCAAACACTGAAGCTTTCTTT. It yields the protein CASSLWTGPNTEAFF. The complete variable domain, with remaining parts taken from reference TRBV9 and TRBJ1-1, reads DSGVTQTPKHLITATGQRVTLRCSPRSGDLSVYWYQQSLDQGLQFLIQYYNGEERAKGNILERFSAQQFPDLHSELNLSSLELGDSALYFCASSLWTGPNTEAFFGQGTRLTVV.

This chain connects TRBV29-1 to TRBJ2-2, with D hard to call. In germline, CDR1 is SQVTM, CDR2 ANQGSEA. V lost 4 bases, J lost 6 bases, and 9 bases lay in between. This CDR3 comprises 12 residues. For the CDR3, the DNA is TGCAGCGTTGTATCGATGGCCGGGGAGCTGTTTTTT. It yields the protein CSVVSMAGELFF.

V usage is TRBV2 and J usage is TRBJ1-3; D not resolved. CDR1 is SNHLY and CDR2 is FYNNEI in the germline V gene. Trimming removed 7 bases from V and 7 bases from J, with 20 bases in between. CDR3 length: 15 residues. The CDR3 DNA follows: TGTGCCAGCAAACGGGCTGCCGCCCCGAGGAACACCATATATTTT. Its protein product is CASKRAAAPRNTIYF.

This clonotype was found many times. The chain joins TRBV10-2 to TRBJ2-7, with a possible D match to TRBD1 (5 bases). Germline lookup yields CDR1 WSHSY and CDR2 SAAADI. V shed 5 bases and J shed 7 bases, with 15 bases lying between them. The CDR3 is made up of 13 amino acids. The CDR3 protein is CASSLNRMGEQYF. CDR3 nucleotides: TGCGCCAGCAGTCTTAACAGGATGGGTGAGCAGTACTTC.

This clonotype was seen more than once but under ten times. The chain is built from TRBV4-1 and TRBJ1-2; the D is unclear. V shed 4 bases and J shed 7 bases, with 19 bases lying between them. The CDR3 sequence is 15 residues long. The germline V gene encodes CDR1 MGHRA and CDR2 YSYEKL. CDR3 region: CASSLPALGSAGYTF. In DNA form, the CDR3 reads TGCGCCAGCAGCCTGCCGGCCTTGGGCTCGGCTGGCTACACCTTC.

This chain uses TRBV25-1 with TRBJ1-1, with TRBD1 identical over 10 bases. V shed 7 bases and J 1 base; nucleotides not matched to a gene: 6. Germline V CDR1 and CDR2: MGHDK, SYGVNS. This CDR3 comprises 15 residues. The CDR3 spells CASKRTGGWNTEAFF. The CDR3, as DNA: TGTGCCAGCAAGCGGACAGGGGGATGGAACACTGAAGCTTTCTTT.

V usage is TRBV10-3 and J usage is TRBJ1-2, with D tentatively TRBD1 (5 bases). Germline V gene data show CDR1 as ENHRY and CDR2 as SYGVKD. The CDR3 sequence is 13 residues long. The ends were cut back, 3 bases at V and 8 bases at J, with 13 bases in the middle. CDR3 protein: CAISDEFREGYTF. The DNA for the CDR3 is TGTGCCATCAGTGATGAGTTCAGGGAGGGCTACACCTTC.

This clonotype occurred many times. At one end the junction does not follow the germline gene, possibly because of a read error. The chain is built from TRBV29-1 and TRBJ1-1; a weak D match, TRBD1 (5 bases). CDR3 length: 8 amino acids. Germline V gene data show CDR1 as SQVTM and CDR2 as ANQGSEA. The CDR3 sequence: CSVEGGEF. DNA for the CDR3: TGCAGCGTTGAAGGAGGGGAGTTT.

The chain combines TRBV15 with TRBJ1-1; a weak D match, TRBD1 (6 bases). The germline V gene encodes CDR1 LNHNV and CDR2 YYDKDF (reference sequence). There are 14 residues in the CDR3. V lost 3 bases and J lost 7, with 15 bases in between. CDR3 sequence: CATSSTDSRDEAFF. CDR3 DNA sequence: TGTGCCACCAGCAGCACGGACAGCCGCGATGAAGCTTTCTTT.

This chain links TRBV10-3 with TRBJ1-4, with TRBD1 matching over 7 bases. The CDR3 is 14 residues long. V lost 5 bases, J lost 8 bases, and 8 bases stayed unmatched. CDR1 and CDR2 (germline): ENHRY, SYGVKD. The CDR3 DNA sequence: TGTGCCATCAGTTCAGAGGACAGGAAGGAAAAACTGTTTTTT. Its translation: CAISSEDRKEKLFF.

V is TRBV11-3 and J is TRBJ1-1; D is unclear. The CDR3 consists of 13 residues. V shed 7 bases and J shed 3 bases, with 12 bases lying between them. Per the germline V gene, CDR1 is SGHNT and CDR2 is YENEEA. As DNA, the CDR3 is TGTGCCAGCACTAGGTCTCGGGACACTGAAGCTTTCTTT. Translating gives CASTRSRDTEAFF. Filled out from reference TRBV11-3 and TRBJ1-1, the complete variable domain reads EAGVVQSPRYKIIEKKQPVAFWCNPISGHNTLYWYLQNLGQGPELLIRYENEEAVDDSQLPKDRFSAERLKGVDSTLKIQPAELGDSAVYLCASTRSRDTEAFFGQGTRLTVV.

This clonotype was observed many times. The chain combines TRBV9 with TRBJ1-2; D is perhaps TRBD1 (5 bases). Trimming pared 0 bases from V and 8 bases from J, leaving 8 bases between. From germline, CDR1 is SGDLS and CDR2 YYNGEE. This CDR3 is built from 12 residues. The CDR3 protein is CASSVAKGGYTF. DNA for the CDR3: TGTGCCAGCAGCGTAGCTAAGGGGGGCTACACCTTC.

The chain uses TRBV5-1 and TRBJ1-4, with D tentatively TRBD1 (5 bases). Trimming took off 0 bases at V and 8 bases at J, with 14 bases between the two ends. CDR1 and CDR2 (germline): SGHRS, YFSETQ. The CDR3 is 15 residues long. The CDR3 loop is CASSLGSGRGEKLFF. CDR3 nucleotide sequence: TGCGCCAGCAGCTTGGGATCCGGGAGGGGCGAAAAACTGTTTTTT. Using reference TRBV5-1 and TRBJ1-4 for the parts outside the CDR3, the full variable domain is KAGVTQTPRYLIKTRGQQVTLSCSPISGHRSVSWYQQTPGQGLQFLFEYFSETQRNKGNFPGRFSGRQFSNSRSEMNVSTLELGDSALYLCASSLGSGRGEKLFFGSGTQLSVL.

This chain uses TRBV19 with TRBJ1-1; no firm D call. The germline V gene encodes CDR1 LNHDA and CDR2 SQIVND (reference sequence). The CDR3 consists of 14 residues. The ends were cut back, 3 bases at V and 1 base at J, with 9 bases in the middle. The CDR3 region has the DNA TGTGCCAGTAGTATCGAAAACACGAACACTGAAGCTTTCTTT. Translated, it gives CASSIENTNTEAFF.

This clonotype showed up just a few times. The chain couples TRBV9 to TRBJ2-2; D might be TRBD2 (5 bases). The CDR3 sequence is 16 residues long. Trimming stripped 4 bases from V and 3 bases from J, with 16 bases between. Looked up from germline, CDR1 is SGDLS and CDR2 is YYNGEE. Here the CDR3 reads CASSPRDAVYTGELFF. The CDR3 region has the DNA TGTGCCAGCAGCCCTCGGGATGCAGTATACACCGGGGAGCTGTTTTTT. Full variable domain (rest looked up from reference TRBV9 and TRBJ2-2): DSGVTQTPKHLITATGQRVTLRCSPRSGDLSVYWYQQSLDQGLQFLIQYYNGEERAKGNILERFSAQQFPDLHSELNLSSLELGDSALYFCASSPRDAVYTGELFFGEGSRLTVL.

This clonotype was seen repeatedly, ten times or more. The V and J genes are TRBV20-1 and TRBJ2-7, with D hard to call. CDR1 is DFQATT, CDR2 SNEGSKA, per germline (reference sequence). V was clipped by 3 bases and J by 6 bases, with 18 bases between them. The CDR3 length is 14 residues. CDR3 DNA sequence: TGCAGTGCTAGGGGCGCGGTGCCTACCGCCGAGCAGTACTTC. Amino acids: CSARGAVPTAEQYF.

For this clonotype: The junction and the germline gene differ at one end; a read error may be behind it. The chain recombines TRBV6-1 with TRBJ1-5, with TRBD1 matching over 9 bases. The CDR3 loop spans 16 amino acids. Germline V gene lookup returns CDR1 MNHNS and CDR2 SASEGT. The CDR3 DNA reads TGTGCCAGCAGCCACCGGACAGGGGACATCAATCCGCCCCAGCATTTT. This sequence encodes CASSHRTGDINPPQHF.

On this clonotype itself: A much larger clone differs by one base, so this may be a read error. V gene TRBV29-1 combines with J gene TRBJ2-5, with 10 bases matching TRBD2. The trim removed 4 bases at V and 6 bases at J, leaving 8 bases unmatched. CDR1 SQVTM and CDR2 ANQGSEA come from the germline V gene. The CDR3 runs to 14 residues. The CDR3 nucleotides read TGCAGCGTTGGTGCTAGCGGGAGTAGTAAGACCCAGTACTTC. As protein: CSVGASGSSKTQYF.

This clonotype has only a few counts. The chain carries TRBV5-1 and TRBJ1-2, with TRBD1 identical over 7 bases. The CDR3 loop spans 17 amino acids. Looked up from germline, CDR1 is SGHRS and CDR2 is YFSETQ. With V trimmed by 0 bases and J by 1 base, 9 bases remained unmatched. The CDR3: CASSLEGRGEVNYGYTF. The CDR3 DNA follows: TGCGCCAGCAGCTTGGAGGGCAGGGGGGAAGTTAACTATGGCTACACCTTC.

This clonotype was detected only a few times. The rearrangement links TRBV12-3 or TRBV12-4 to TRBJ2-5, with no clear D. This CDR3 region has 15 residues. The V end was cut by 5 bases, the J end by 1 base, with 14 bases between. This CDR3 is CASSIHRTAQETQYF. In nucleotides, the CDR3 is TGTGCCAGCAGTATCCACCGGACGGCCCAAGAGACCCAGTACTTC.

Only a few counts were recorded for this clonotype. The rearrangement links TRBV27 to TRBJ2-7; D remains ambiguous. V was trimmed by 8 bases and J by 2 bases, leaving 7 bases between them. Germline CDR1 and CDR2: MNHEY and SMNVEV (reference sequence). The CDR3 spans 11 residues. The CDR3 sequence is CASVGAYEQYF. DNA for the CDR3: TGTGCCAGCGTTGGGGCCTACGAGCAGTACTTC.

This clonotype was seen only a few times. This sequence joins TRBV19 and TRBJ1-1; D is ambiguous. This CDR3 spans 14 amino acids. V lost 9 bases, J lost 0 bases, and 14 bases lay in between. CDR1 LNHDA and CDR2 SQIVND come from the germline V gene (reference sequence). CDR3 in amino acids: CASSFFAVNTEAFF. For the CDR3, the DNA is TGTGCCAGCAGCTTTTTCGCGGTGAACACTGAAGCTTTCTTT. Drawing the rest from reference TRBV19 and TRBJ1-1, the complete variable domain is DGGITQSPKYLFRKEGQNVTLSCEQNLNHDAMYWYRQDPGQGLRLIYYSQIVNDFQKGDIAEGYSVSREKKESFPLTVTSAQKNPTAFYLCASSFFAVNTEAFFGQGTRLTVV.

This clonotype was observed a handful of times. This chain connects TRBV12-3 or TRBV12-4 to TRBJ1-5, with D tentatively TRBD1 (5 bases). V was shortened by 4 bases and J by 7 bases, with 11 bases between the two germline ends. This CDR3 is built from 13 residues. CDR3: CASSYRGTQPQHF. As DNA, the CDR3 is TGTGCCAGCAGTTATAGGGGTACCCAGCCCCAGCATTTT.

A word on this clonotype: Germline and junction disagree at one end, which may indicate a read error. The V call is TRBV7-2, the J call TRBJ2-6; tentative D call: TRBD1 (5 bases). Germline lookup yields CDR1 SGHTA and CDR2 FQGNSA. The CDR3 has 16 amino acids. The CDR3 DNA reads TGCGCCAGCAGCCCACACACCAGGGCCGGGGCCAACGTCCTGACTTTC. It codes for CASSPHTRAGANVLTF.

The chain is built from TRBV7-2 and TRBJ1-5, with D unclear. Trimming shortened V by 11 bases and J by 3 bases, and 14 bases separated the two germline ends. Germline CDR1 SGHTA, CDR2 FQGNSA. The CDR3 consists of 13 residues. CDR3 residues: CAWSIRNNQPQHF. DNA of the CDR3: TGTGCCTGGAGTATACGGAACAATCAGCCCCAGCATTTT.

A few counts support this clonotype. CDR3 coding DNA: TGTGCCAGCAGCGTTAACGGACTAGCGGGGGGAGAGACCCAGTACTTC. Translation gives CASSVNGLAGGETQYF. The V gene is TRBV9, the J gene TRBJ2-5, with TRBD2 matching over 14 bases. The germline CDR1 and CDR2 sequences are SGDLS and YYNGEE. This CDR3 contains 16 residues. Losses at the gene ends were 2 bases for V and 4 bases for J; bases not matched to a gene: 4.

The rearrangement joins TRBV4-1 to TRBJ1-5; TRBD1 is a possible D gene (5 bases). Germline values: CDR1 MGHRA, CDR2 YSYEKL. The CDR3 has 18 amino acids. V shed 0 bases and J shed 3 bases, with 18 bases lying between them. The CDR3 loop reads CASSQDMARGPYNQPQHF. The CDR3 DNA is TGCGCCAGCAGCCAAGACATGGCGAGGGGTCCGTACAATCAGCCCCAGCATTTT.

This clonotype appeared many times. This chain connects TRBV13 to TRBJ1-2, with 7 bases aligning to TRBD1. The V and J ends lost 1 base and 6 bases, in that order; junction bases with no gene match: 2. CDR1 is PRHDT, CDR2 FYEKMQ, per germline (reference sequence). CDR3 length: 13 amino acids. The CDR3 sequence: CASSLATGNGYTF. The CDR3 DNA follows: TGTGCCAGCAGCTTAGCGACAGGGAATGGCTACACCTTC.